This entry lists 21 T cell receptor beta chains sequenced from one sample in a study of regulatory T cells in long-lasting Graves disease. Assembly of TCR beta libraries relied on iRepertoire HTBI primers together with Arm-PCR of CDR3 regions. Each CDR3 protein gets one entry after TCRdb re-called the multiplex PCR reads with MiXCR. Here the sample spans about 400,000 distinct CDR3 sequences, 20% to 25% being singletons. Time point noted: persistent/refractory GD, antithyroid drugs over 5 years with positive TRAb. Following extraction of RNA from PBMCs, that RNA was used to make the TCR library. The input for sequencing was peripheral blood mononuclear cells (PBMCs), taken when the disease was refractory, from a patient treated with antithyroid drugs. These TCRs come from a female donor with Graves disease.

This clonotype showed up many times. V is TRBV7-9 and J is TRBJ1-3; possibly TRBD1 for D (5 bases). This CDR3 has 15 residues. The V gene's germline CDR1 is SEHNR and CDR2 FQNEAQ (reference sequence). With 7 bases removed from V and 0 bases from J, the gap between germline ends came to 13 bases. This CDR3 is CASTDQGLSGNTIYF. The CDR3 DNA sequence: TGTGCCAGCACCGATCAGGGCCTCTCTGGAAACACCATATATTTT.

The sample holds one count of this clonotype. The chain has TRBV29-1 and TRBJ2-3, with D possibly matching TRBD2 (5 bases). V was pared by 4 bases and J by 4 bases, with 12 bases between. Germline assignment: CDR1 SQVTM and CDR2 ANQGSEA. CDR3 size: 13 residues. The CDR3 DNA follows: TGCAGCGTTGGAATACGGGGAGCAGATACGCAGTATTTT. Its protein product is CSVGIRGADTQYF.

This clonotype was observed at least ten times. V gene TRBV24-1 combines with J gene TRBJ2-5; D perhaps matches TRBD1 (5 bases). The V gene's germline CDR1 is KGHDR and CDR2 SFDVKD. Trimming left V 3 bases short and J 4 bases short, with 11 bases between. The CDR3 extends over 14 amino acids. CDR3 in amino acids: CATSDTTAAETQYF. In nucleotides, the CDR3 is TGTGCCACCAGTGATACGACAGCCGCAGAGACCCAGTACTTC.

This clonotype was seen a handful of times. The rearrangement links TRBV6-5 to TRBJ2-7; 8 nucleotides agree with TRBD2. Germline CDR1 reads MNHEY; CDR2 reads SVGAGI. The CDR3 has 16 residues. V gave up 0 bases and J gave up 2 bases; unmatched junction bases: 6. CDR3 in amino acids: CASSYSIGGGTYEQYF. The CDR3 bases are TGTGCCAGCAGTTACTCGATCGGGGGGGGCACCTACGAGCAGTACTTC.

CDR3 sequence reads: CSVRTGYEQYF. CDR3 sequence (DNA): TGCAGCGTTCGGACGGGCTACGAGCAGTACTTC. This chain joins TRBV29-1 and TRBJ2-7; D is undetermined. The CDR3 totals 11 residues. CDR1 and CDR2 from the germline V gene are SQVTM and ANQGSEA. Trimming left V 5 bases short and J 3 bases short, with 8 bases between.

This clonotype was found many times. The V gene is TRBV7-9, the J gene TRBJ2-7, with D possibly called TRBD1 or TRBD2 (5 bases each). Looked up from germline, CDR1 is SEHNR and CDR2 is FQNEAQ (reference sequence). This CDR3 region has 14 residues. V lost 4 bases and J lost 0, with 10 bases in between. CDR3 in DNA: TGTGCCAGCAGCTCCGGGACGAGCTCCTACGAGCAGTACTTC. This sequence encodes CASSSGTSSYEQYF.

This rearrangement joins TRBV5-1 to TRBJ1-1, with 9 bases identical to TRBD1. The CDR3 has 18 amino acids. Germline assignment: CDR1 SGHRS and CDR2 YFSETQ. J was trimmed by 5 bases and V by 1 base; bases with no gene match: 15. In DNA form, the CDR3 reads TGCGCCAGCAGCTTGTCTGGGCTTCAGAACGACAGGGGGACTGAAGCTTTCTTT. Protein product: CASSLSGLQNDRGTEAFF. Looking up the rest from reference TRBV5-1 and TRBJ1-1 gives the full variable domain: KAGVTQTPRYLIKTRGQQVTLSCSPISGHRSVSWYQQTPGQGLQFLFEYFSETQRNKGNFPGRFSGRQFSNSRSEMNVSTLELGDSALYLCASSLSGLQNDRGTEAFFGQGTRLTVV.

This rearrangement joins TRBV7-9 to TRBJ1-2; D possibly corresponds to TRBD1 (5 bases). CDR1 and CDR2 (germline): SEHNR, FQNEAQ (reference sequence). This CDR3 contains 13 residues. Trimming removed 4 bases at V and 5 bases at J, with 11 bases between. The CDR3 loop is CASSSGISYGYTF. In nucleotides, the CDR3 is TGTGCCAGCAGCTCAGGGATTTCTTATGGCTACACCTTC.

This clonotype came up many times. The rearrangement joins TRBV7-2 to TRBJ2-7; D remains ambiguous. Trimming stripped 6 bases from V and 0 bases from J, with 9 bases between. Germline V gives CDR1 SGHTA, CDR2 FQGNSA. The CDR3 has 13 residues. This CDR3 is CASSLAVSYEQYF. The CDR3 nucleotides read TGTGCCAGCAGTCTGGCCGTCTCCTACGAGCAGTACTTC.

This clonotype has more than one count but fewer than ten. The chain has TRBV6-1 and TRBJ2-4; D unresolved. This CDR3 contains 14 residues. The germline V and J ends were trimmed by 5 bases and 7 bases, with 15 bases remaining between them. The germline CDR1 and CDR2 sequences are MNHNS and SASEGT. The CDR3 nucleotides read TGTGCCAGCAGTCCCGGATCATATGCGAACATTCAGTACTTC. Its protein is CASSPGSYANIQYF.

V is TRBV12-3 or TRBV12-4 and J is TRBJ1-1, with TRBD1 identical over 8 bases. Losses at the gene ends were 7 bases for V and 3 bases for J; bases not matched to a gene: 7. The CDR3 contains 14 residues. The CDR3 is CASTVGQGYTEAFF. DNA for the CDR3: TGTGCCAGCACCGTCGGACAGGGATACACTGAAGCTTTCTTT.

This clonotype was detected ten times or more. The chain couples TRBV2 to TRBJ2-2; 10 bases fit TRBD2. Germline CDR1 SNHLY, CDR2 FYNNEI. Losses at the gene ends were 4 bases for V and 1 base for J; bases not matched to a gene: 9. The CDR3 consists of 18 residues. The CDR3 DNA sequence: TGTGCCAGCAGTGGTGCACCGACTAGCGGGTTGAACACCGGGGAGCTGTTTTTT. It encodes CASSGAPTSGLNTGELFF.

The CDR3 bases are TGCGCCAGCAGCCCACTCGGGAGGGCCACCTACAATGAGCAGTTCTTC. The encoded protein is CASSPLGRATYNEQFF. This sequence joins TRBV4-1 and TRBJ2-1; 8 bases match TRBD2. V was pared by 4 bases and J by 2 bases, with 7 bases of the junction left unmatched. This CDR3 has 16 amino acids. The germline V gene has CDR1 MGHRA and CDR2 YSYEKL.

CDR3 in amino acids: CASSQTTGYEQYF. CDR3 bases: TGCGCCAGCAGCCAGACGACAGGCTACGAGCAGTACTTC. The V call is TRBV4-3, the J call TRBJ2-7; TRBD1 is a possible D gene (6 bases). Between the trimmed V and J ends, which lost 3 bases and 3 bases, there was a span of 9 bases. CDR3 length: 13 residues. Looked up from germline, CDR1 is LGHNA and CDR2 is YSLEER.

This clonotype was counted at least ten times. CDR3 coding DNA: TGTGCCAGCAGTTACCAGGAGAACACTGAAGCTTTCTTT. Its translation is CASSYQENTEAFF. The chain uses TRBV6-2 or TRBV6-3 and TRBJ1-1; D not resolved. CDR3 length: 13 residues. Germline V gives CDR1 MNHEY, CDR2 SVGEGT. Trimming took off 2 bases at V and 1 base at J, with 5 bases between the two ends.

As DNA, the CDR3 is TGTGCCAGCACTAGACAGTTTAGAAACACCATATATTTT. Its protein is CASTRQFRNTIYF. The rearrangement uses TRBV28 and TRBJ1-3, with D perhaps matching TRBD1 (5 bases). Germline-derived CDR1 and CDR2 are MDHEN and SYDVKM. V lost 7 bases and J 5 bases, leaving 12 bases between the germline ends. There are 13 residues in the CDR3.

This clonotype was picked up many times. This sequence joins TRBV7-3 and TRBJ2-5; unclear D gene. The germline V and J ends were trimmed by 5 bases and 5 bases, with 12 bases remaining between them. Germline CDR1 SGHTA, CDR2 FQGTGA. The CDR3 contains 13 residues. CDR3 residues: CASSPTPLETQYF. CDR3 nucleotide sequence: TGTGCCAGCAGCCCTACCCCGTTGGAGACCCAGTACTTC.

This clonotype was counted many times. The chain uses TRBV7-2 and TRBJ2-5, with D possibly TRBD1 on 6 matching bases. The CDR3 contains 13 residues. Germline V lookup: CDR1 SGHTA, CDR2 FQGNSA. Trimming removed 2 bases from V and 5 bases from J, with 9 bases in between. In DNA, the CDR3 is TGTGCCAGCAGCTTACAGGGGTACGAGACCCAGTACTTC. This codes for CASSLQGYETQYF.

The chain's CDR3 is CSVDGGPYEQYF. In DNA form, the CDR3 reads TGCAGCGTTGACGGAGGGCCCTACGAGCAGTACTTC. The chain couples TRBV29-1 to TRBJ2-7; possible D gene TRBD2, 6 bases. The V gene lost 3 bases and the J gene lost 2 bases, with 8 bases spanning the gap. The CDR3 consists of 12 residues. Germline-derived CDR1 and CDR2 are SQVTM and ANQGSEA.

Only a few counts were recorded for this clonotype. V and J are TRBV15 and TRBJ1-3; maybe TRBD1 (5 bases). Germline CDR1 and CDR2: LNHNV and YYDKDF (reference sequence). This CDR3 region has 13 residues. Trimming shortened V by 5 bases and J by 4 bases, and 9 bases separated the two germline ends. CDR3 amino acids: CATSGAGGNTIYF. The CDR3 bases are TGTGCCACCAGCGGGGCAGGGGGAAACACCATATATTTT.

Many counts were recorded for this clonotype. The CDR3 DNA is TGTGCCAGCAGTTACCCCCCTAGCCAAGAGACCCAGTACTTC. It specifies CASSYPPSQETQYF. This chain uses TRBV6-2 or TRBV6-3 with TRBJ2-5; D ambiguous. V shed 2 bases and J shed 1 base, with 8 bases lying between them. The CDR3 length is 14 residues. Germline CDR1 MNHEY, CDR2 SVGEGT.